This TCR beta chain derives from a study of TIL therapy for anti-PD-1-resistant metastatic lung cancer. Overall study context: Tumor harvest preceded PD-1/PD-L1 blockade, followed by nivolumab treatment. Tumors carried a median 1.5 non-synonymous mutations per megabase. Study-wide points: TIL clonotype persistence in blood showed no apparent association with response.

A note on this clone: Its specificity is not known.

Trimming stripped 3 bases from V and 7 bases from J, with 13 bases between. Germline V gives CDR1 DFQATT, CDR2 SNEGSKA (reference sequence). The CDR3 has 13 residues. Time point specified: pre-treatment sample, taken before nivolumab and TIL therapy. Stage 4 NSCLC adults joined between October 2017 and January 2020. Sequencing used immunoSEQ v3. The data were produced by immunoSEQ multiplex PCR, yet TCRdb's version contains in-frame clones alone and is incomplete. The sample shows approximately 57,000 clones, roughly four fifths of them seen only once. This receptor was taken from a person aged 25 to 85 with non-small cell lung cancer. The chain joins TRBV20-1 to TRBJ1-5; a possible D gene is TRBD1 (6 bases). The sequencing used blood, collected at baseline. The CDR3 region has the DNA TGCAGTGCTAGTGGCAACAGGGCCCAGCCCCAGCATTTT. Encoded protein: CSASGNRAQPQHF.